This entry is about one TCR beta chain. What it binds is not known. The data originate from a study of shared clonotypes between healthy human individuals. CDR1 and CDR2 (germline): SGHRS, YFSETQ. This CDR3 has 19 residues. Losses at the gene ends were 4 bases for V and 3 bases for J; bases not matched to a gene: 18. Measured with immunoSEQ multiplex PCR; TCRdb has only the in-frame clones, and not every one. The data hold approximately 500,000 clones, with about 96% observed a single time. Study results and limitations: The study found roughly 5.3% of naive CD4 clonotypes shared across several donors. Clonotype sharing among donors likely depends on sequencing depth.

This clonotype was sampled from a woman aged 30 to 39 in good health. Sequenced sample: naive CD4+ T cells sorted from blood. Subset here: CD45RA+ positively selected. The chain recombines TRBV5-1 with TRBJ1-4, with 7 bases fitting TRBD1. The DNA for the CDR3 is TGCGCCAGCAGCCCCGGGGTACGAGGGGGCGCAGTATCTAATGAAAAACTGTTTTTT. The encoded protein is CASSPGVRGGAVSNEKLFF.